This record covers a single T cell receptor beta chain. Its cognate antigen is unknown. An end of the junction differs from the germline gene, which may be a read error. Germline assignment: CDR1 SGHTA and CDR2 FQGNSA. This CDR3 has 14 residues. These data are taken from a study of blood T cells in healthy people across ages. Combining a sample-barcoded 5' primer with a J-beta primer mix, a second PCR ran for about 7 to 11 cycles. Each CDR3 protein gets one entry after TCRdb re-called the 5' RACE reads with MiXCR. The sample consists of over a million distinct CDR3 sequences, around 39% of them appearing once. Study-wide points: Across the age range, TCR beta diversity per million T cells fell in a roughly linear way.

Specimen: blood. The J gene is TRBJ2-7, the V gene TRBV7-2; maybe TRBD1 (6 bases). The receptor comes from a woman aged 18-29 years in good health. The CDR3 loop reads CAGSLETGLTEQYF. The CDR3 DNA reads as TGTGCCGGCAGCCTAGAGACAGGATTGACCGAGCAGTACTTC.